The rows below give T cell receptor beta chains drawn from one sample of a study of cytomegalovirus exposure and HLA in healthy donors. The assay was immunoSEQ multiplex PCR, and TCRdb's table has in-frame clones only and misses some. Altogether around 65,000 clones are present, 85% being singletons, with the ten largest covering 9.5% to 12%. The sample taken for sequencing was PBMCs. The receptor set was obtained from a female donor in good health and CMV-seronegative. Each CDR3 is given with its conserved first and last residue. Fields, in order: D gene, V gene, J gene, clone size, CDR3 protein, CDR3 DNA. D genes are given only for firm matches. Size tells how often a clone was seen (once, few, many) or the class of an expanded clone, and some rows leave it out.

TRBD1	TRBV29-1	TRBJ2-1	.	CSVGEGQGLTNEQFF	TGCAGCGTTGGGGAAGGACAGGGGCTAACCAATGAGCAGTTCTTC
.	TRBV9	TRBJ2-5	.	CASSVVGGGRETQYF	TGTGCCAGCAGCGTAGTAGGGGGAGGGAGGGAGACCCAGTACTTC
.	TRBV30	TRBJ1-1	.	CAREGGRTEAFF	TGTGCTCGGGAGGGGGGCCGAACTGAAGCTTTCTTT
TRBD1	TRBV5-1	TRBJ1-1	.	CASSLGDSANTEAFF	TGCGCCAGCAGCTTGGGGGACAGTGCGAACACTGAAGCTTTCTTT
.	TRBV2	TRBJ1-5	.	CASRRGGDSNQPQHF	TGTGCCAGCAGACGGGGGGGAGATAGCAATCAGCCCCAGCATTTT
.	TRBV10-3	TRBJ1-5	.	CAISESLKQNSNQPQHF	TGTGCCATCAGTGAGTCGTTGAAACAGAATAGCAATCAGCCCCAGCATTTT
.	TRBV7-2	TRBJ1-1	.	CASSLAAQMNTEAFF	TGTGCCAGCAGCTTAGCCGCACAGATGAACACTGAAGCTTTCTTT
TRBD2	TRBV28	TRBJ2-7	once	CASNLSGVSGEQYF	TGTGCCAGCAACTTAAGCGGGGTCTCTGGCGAGCAGTACTTC
TRBD1	TRBV7-3	TRBJ1-2	.	CASSPDRNYGYTF	TGTGCCAGCAGCCCGGACAGGAACTATGGCTACACCTTC
TRBD1	TRBV7-9	TRBJ1-1	.	CASSQTGGSPEAFF	TGTGCCAGCAGCCAGACAGGGGGCTCCCCCGAAGCTTTCTTT
.	TRBV7-2	TRBJ2-2	.	CASSLVGLAGELFF	TGTGCCAGCAGCTTAGTGGGGCTGGCCGGGGAGCTGTTTTTT
TRBD2	TRBV7-3	TRBJ2-3	.	CASSSQRGGADTQYF	TGTGCCAGCAGCTCTCAGCGGGGTGGCGCAGATACGCAGTATTTT
.	TRBV7-9	TRBJ1-2	.	CASSLGTDYGYTF	TGTGCCAGCAGCTTAGGGACAGACTATGGCTACACCTTC
TRBD2	TRBV5-6	TRBJ2-1	.	CASSVAGGTYNEQFF	TGTGCCAGCAGCGTAGCGGGGGGGACCTACAATGAGCAGTTCTTC
.	TRBV19	TRBJ2-1	few	CASSAPQGSYNEQFF	TGTGCCAGTAGTGCCCCACAGGGCTCCTACAATGAGCAGTTCTTC
.	TRBV10-1	TRBJ1-5	.	CAEVGVFSNQPQHF	TGCGCTGAGGTAGGGGTGTTTAGCAATCAGCCCCAGCATTTT
TRBD2	TRBV7-2	TRBJ2-1	.	CASSLVVESGGGNEQFF	TGTGCCAGCAGCTTAGTAGTTGAGTCTGGGGGAGGGAATGAGCAGTTCTTC
TRBD2	TRBV7-2	TRBJ2-3	once	CASSPQLAGDTDTQYF	TGTGCCAGCAGCCCGCAACTAGCGGGAGACACAGATACGCAGTATTTT
.	TRBV6-4	TRBJ2-7	.	CASSVCQGWPYEQYF	TGTGCCAGCAGTGTTTGTCAGGGATGGCCCTACGAGCAGTACTTC
.	TRBV29-1	TRBJ1-4	.	CSVEVGAREKLFF	TGCAGCGTTGAAGTGGGGGCGCGAGAAAAACTGTTTTTT
.	TRBV18	TRBJ2-7	.	CASSRSGQNYEQYF	TGTGCCAGCTCAAGGAGCGGACAGAACTACGAGCAGTACTTC
TRBD1	TRBV6-5	TRBJ2-2	.	CASGYRGHTGELFF	TGTGCCAGCGGCTACAGGGGCCACACCGGGGAGCTGTTTTTT
.	TRBV6-5	TRBJ1-2	.	CASSYGTSYGYTF	TGTGCCAGCAGTTATGGGACAAGTTATGGCTACACCTTC
.	TRBV6-5	TRBJ1-4	.	CASSYSWAAANEKLFF	TGTGCCAGCAGTTACTCTTGGGCAGCCGCTAATGAAAAACTGTTTTTT
TRBD2	TRBV7-3	TRBJ2-1	.	CASSFLGTTSGSVHEQFF	TGTGCCAGCAGCTTTCTGGGGACCACAAGCGGGAGTGTTCATGAGCAGTTCTTC
.	TRBV30	TRBJ1-2	.	CAWSATGSYGYTF	TGTGCCTGGAGTGCTACGGGTTCTTATGGCTACACCTTC
TRBD1	TRBV7-9	TRBJ1-2	.	CASSQGEYGYTF	TGTGCCAGCAGCCAGGGGGAATATGGCTACACCTTC
.	TRBV2	TRBJ1-5	.	CASSQRDSNQPQHF	TGTGCCAGCAGTCAGCGAGATAGCAATCAGCCCCAGCATTTT
.	TRBV6-1	TRBJ1-2	.	CASSDGDGYTF	TGTGCCAGCAGTGACGGGGATGGCTACACCTTC
TRBD2	TRBV5-6	TRBJ2-3	once	CASAPGGDTQYF	TGTGCCAGCGCCCCGGGGGGAGATACGCAGTATTTT
.	TRBV7-8	TRBJ2-7	.	CASSSLARYEQYF	TGTGCCAGCAGCTCTCTAGCGAGGTACGAGCAGTACTTC
TRBD1	TRBV4-1	TRBJ1-2	once	CASSQLQGGYGYTF	TGCGCCAGCAGCCAACTACAGGGGGGGTATGGCTACACCTTC
.	TRBV27	TRBJ2-3	.	CASSFPRGNTQYF	TGTGCCAGCAGTTTCCCTCGAGGAAATACGCAGTATTTT
.	TRBV7-3	TRBJ1-2	.	CASSLIGSYGYTF	TGTGCCAGCAGCTTAATAGGGAGCTATGGCTACACCTTC
.	TRBV25-1	TRBJ1-1	.	CASSVLYNTEAFF	TGTGCCAGCAGTGTACTATATAACACTGAAGCTTTCTTT
TRBD1	TRBV15	TRBJ2-4	.	CATSRWGQGVAKNIQYF	TGTGCCACCAGCAGGTGGGGACAGGGAGTTGCCAAAAACATTCAGTACTTC
TRBD1	TRBV4-2	TRBJ1-2	.	CASSQERQGDDGYTF	TGTGCCAGCAGCCAAGAGCGACAGGGGGACGATGGCTACACCTTC
TRBD2	TRBV7-9	TRBJ2-2	.	CASSPAGGQAGELFF	TGTGCCAGCAGCCCGGCGGGGGGGCAGGCCGGGGAGCTGTTTTTT
.	TRBV5-1	TRBJ2-6	.	CASSLFGSTASGANVLTF	TGCGCCAGCAGCTTGTTTGGCTCCACAGCTTCCGGGGCCAACGTCCTGACTTTC
.	TRBV5-6	TRBJ1-2	.	CASSMTARGYGYTF	TGTGCCAGCAGCATGACAGCAAGGGGCTATGGCTACACCTTC
TRBD1	TRBV30	TRBJ1-1	.	CAWTKDRGNTEAFF	TGTGCCTGGACTAAGGACAGGGGGAACACTGAAGCTTTCTTT
.	TRBV2	TRBJ1-2	.	CASSELNSGRYGYTF	TGTGCCAGCAGTGAACTAAACAGCGGCCGGTATGGCTACACCTTC
.	TRBV6-6	TRBJ2-7	.	CASSDTPGFYEQYF	TGTGCCAGCAGTGACACCCCAGGGTTCTACGAGCAGTACTTC
TRBD2	TRBV5-8	TRBJ2-3	few	CASRSGTSGPGTDTQYF	TGTGCCAGCAGATCCGGGACTAGCGGACCCGGCACAGATACGCAGTATTTT
TRBD2	TRBV5-1	TRBJ2-3	.	CASSAEAGVWDTQYF	TGCGCCAGCAGCGCCGAGGCGGGGGTGTGGGATACGCAGTATTTT
.	TRBV7-2	TRBJ2-1	.	CASSLGSGNNEQFF	TGTGCCAGCAGCTTAGGTAGCGGAAACAATGAGCAGTTCTTC
TRBD2	TRBV2	TRBJ2-4	.	CASSVTGLATKNIQYF	TGTGCCAGCAGTGTGACTGGACTAGCGACCAAAAACATTCAGTACTTC
TRBD1	TRBV18	TRBJ1-2	.	CASSQLDRVEGYTF	TGTGCCAGCTCACAGCTGGACAGGGTGGAGGGCTACACCTTC
TRBD1	TRBV2	TRBJ1-3	.	CASGDRGQRGNTIYF	TGTGCCAGCGGTGACAGGGGGCAAAGAGGAAACACCATATATTTT
.	TRBV5-6	TRBJ2-7	.	CASSLVALPYEQYF	TGTGCCAGCAGCTTGGTGGCCCTTCCCTACGAGCAGTACTTC
.	TRBV5-4	TRBJ2-5	.	CASSPARVSQETQYF	TGTGCCAGCAGCCCCGCCCGGGTATCACAAGAGACCCAGTACTTC
TRBD2	TRBV6-5	TRBJ2-7	.	CASSYFGTSGAYEQYF	TGTGCCAGCAGTTACTTCGGGACTAGCGGTGCCTACGAGCAGTACTTC
TRBD1	TRBV5-6	TRBJ1-6	.	CASSLMTGVNSPLHF	TGTGCCAGCAGCTTGATGACAGGGGTCAATTCACCCCTCCACTTT
.	TRBV19	TRBJ1-1	.	CASSTWTSMNTEAFF	TGTGCCAGTAGTACGTGGACATCCATGAACACTGAAGCTTTCTTT